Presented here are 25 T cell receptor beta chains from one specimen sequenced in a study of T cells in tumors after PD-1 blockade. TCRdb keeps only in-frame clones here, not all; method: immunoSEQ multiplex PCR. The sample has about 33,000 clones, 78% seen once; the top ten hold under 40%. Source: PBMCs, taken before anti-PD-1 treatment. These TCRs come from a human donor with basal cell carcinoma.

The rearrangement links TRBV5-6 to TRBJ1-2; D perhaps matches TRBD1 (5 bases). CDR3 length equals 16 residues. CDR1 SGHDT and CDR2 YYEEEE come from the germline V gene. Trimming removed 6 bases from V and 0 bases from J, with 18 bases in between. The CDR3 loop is CASIKKGHVANYGYTF. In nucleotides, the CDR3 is TGTGCCAGCATCAAGAAAGGACACGTAGCTAACTATGGCTACACCTTC.

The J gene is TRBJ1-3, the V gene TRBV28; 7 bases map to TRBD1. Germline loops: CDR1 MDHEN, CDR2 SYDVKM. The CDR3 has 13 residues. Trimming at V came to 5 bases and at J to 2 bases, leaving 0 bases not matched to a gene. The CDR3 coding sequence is TGTGCCAGCAGTGGACAGGCTGGAAACACCATATATTTT. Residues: CASSGQAGNTIYF.

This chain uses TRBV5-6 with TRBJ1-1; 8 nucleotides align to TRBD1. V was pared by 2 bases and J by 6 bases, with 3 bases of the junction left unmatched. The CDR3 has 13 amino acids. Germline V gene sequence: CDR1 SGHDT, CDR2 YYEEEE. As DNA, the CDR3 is TGTGCCAGCAGCTTAGACAGGGGCCCTGAAGCTTTCTTT. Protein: CASSLDRGPEAFF.

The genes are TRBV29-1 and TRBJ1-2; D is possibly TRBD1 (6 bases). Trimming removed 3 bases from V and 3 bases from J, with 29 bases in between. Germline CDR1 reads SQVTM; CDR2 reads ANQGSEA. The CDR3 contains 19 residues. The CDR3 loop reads CSVEGMRGARGHSYYGYTF. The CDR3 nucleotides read TGCAGCGTTGAGGGGATGAGGGGAGCCAGGGGCCATTCCTACTATGGCTACACCTTC.

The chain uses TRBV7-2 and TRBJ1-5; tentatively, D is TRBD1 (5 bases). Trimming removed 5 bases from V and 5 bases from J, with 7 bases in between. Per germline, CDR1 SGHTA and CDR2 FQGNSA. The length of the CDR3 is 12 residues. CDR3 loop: CASSPGHQPQHF. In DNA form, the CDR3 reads TGTGCCAGCAGCCCAGGGCATCAGCCCCAGCATTTT.

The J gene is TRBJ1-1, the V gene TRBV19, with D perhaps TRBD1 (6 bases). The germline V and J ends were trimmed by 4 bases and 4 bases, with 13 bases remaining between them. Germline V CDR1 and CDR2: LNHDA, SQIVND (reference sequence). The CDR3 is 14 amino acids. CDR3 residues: CASSNLGGGTEAFF. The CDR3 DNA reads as TGTGCCAGTAGTAACCTCGGGGGCGGCACTGAAGCTTTCTTT. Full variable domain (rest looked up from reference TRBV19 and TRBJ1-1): DGGITQSPKYLFRKEGQNVTLSCEQNLNHDAMYWYRQDPGQGLRLIYYSQIVNDFQKGDIAEGYSVSREKKESFPLTVTSAQKNPTAFYLCASSNLGGGTEAFFGQGTRLTVV.

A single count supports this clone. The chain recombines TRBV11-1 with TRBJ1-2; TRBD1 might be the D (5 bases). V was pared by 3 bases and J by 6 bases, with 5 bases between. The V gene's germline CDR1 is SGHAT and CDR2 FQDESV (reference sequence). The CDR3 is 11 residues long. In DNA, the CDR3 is TGTGCCAGCAGCTTCAGGGATGGCTACACCTTC. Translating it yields CASSFRDGYTF.

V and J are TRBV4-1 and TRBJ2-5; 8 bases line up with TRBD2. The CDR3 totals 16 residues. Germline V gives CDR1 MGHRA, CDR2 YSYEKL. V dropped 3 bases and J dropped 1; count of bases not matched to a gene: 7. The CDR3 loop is CASSQLSSGPQETQYF. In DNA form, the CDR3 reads TGCGCCAGCAGCCAGCTGTCTAGCGGGCCCCAAGAGACCCAGTACTTC.

CDR3 in DNA: TGTGCCAGTAGGTCTCTTCATAGCAATCAGCCCCAGCATTTT. Amino acid sequence: CASRSLHSNQPQHF. J is TRBJ1-5 and V is TRBV19; no clear D gene. The CDR3 extends over 14 amino acids. V shed 6 bases and J shed 0 bases, with 9 bases lying between them. Germline V gene sequence: CDR1 LNHDA, CDR2 SQIVND (reference sequence).

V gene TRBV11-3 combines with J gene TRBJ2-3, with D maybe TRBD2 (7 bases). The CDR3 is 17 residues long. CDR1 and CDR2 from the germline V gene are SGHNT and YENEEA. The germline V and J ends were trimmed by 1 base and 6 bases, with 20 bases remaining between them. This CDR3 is CASSLVRGGGGRDTQYF. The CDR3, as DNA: TGTGCCAGCAGCTTAGTGAGGGGCGGCGGGGGCCGTGATACGCAGTATTTT.

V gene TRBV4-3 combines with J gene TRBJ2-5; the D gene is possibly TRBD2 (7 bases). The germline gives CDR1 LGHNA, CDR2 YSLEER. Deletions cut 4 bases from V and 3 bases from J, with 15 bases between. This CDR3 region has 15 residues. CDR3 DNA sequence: TGCGCCAGCAGCCGGAGGGGGGGGGTCAAAGAGACCCAGTACTTC. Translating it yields CASSRRGGVKETQYF.

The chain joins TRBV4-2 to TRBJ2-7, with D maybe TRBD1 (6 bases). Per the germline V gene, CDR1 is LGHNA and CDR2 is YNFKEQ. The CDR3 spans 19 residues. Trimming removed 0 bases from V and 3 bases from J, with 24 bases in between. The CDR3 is CASSQEVGGASGAIYEQYF. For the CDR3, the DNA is TGTGCCAGCAGCCAAGAGGTAGGGGGTGCAAGCGGAGCCATCTACGAGCAGTACTTC.

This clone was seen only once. The CDR3 loop is CASSFGGSLAPREQYF. Here the CDR3 DNA reads TGTGCCAGCAGTTTTGGGGGAAGCCTCGCCCCGAGGGAGCAGTACTTC. V usage is TRBV28 and J usage is TRBJ2-7; D might be TRBD1 or TRBD2, each matching 5 bases. Trimming pared 3 bases from V and 7 bases from J, leaving 22 bases between. Germline V CDR1 and CDR2: MDHEN, SYDVKM. The CDR3 totals 16 residues.

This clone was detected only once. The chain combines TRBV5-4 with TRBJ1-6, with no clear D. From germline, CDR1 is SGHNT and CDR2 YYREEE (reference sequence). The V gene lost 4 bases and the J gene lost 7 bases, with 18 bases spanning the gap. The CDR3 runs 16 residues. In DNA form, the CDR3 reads TGTGCCAGCAGCCCCGGATCCAGCAGCTCAAATTCACCCCTCCACTTT. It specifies CASSPGSSSSNSPLHF.

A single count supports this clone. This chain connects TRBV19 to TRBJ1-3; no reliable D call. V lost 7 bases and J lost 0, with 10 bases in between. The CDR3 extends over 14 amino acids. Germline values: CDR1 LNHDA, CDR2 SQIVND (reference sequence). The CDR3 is CASTPLNSGNTIYF. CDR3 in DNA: TGTGCCAGTACCCCCCTCAACTCTGGAAACACCATATATTTT.

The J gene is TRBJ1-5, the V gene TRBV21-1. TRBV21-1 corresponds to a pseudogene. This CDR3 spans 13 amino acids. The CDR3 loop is CASSRGGCQPQHF. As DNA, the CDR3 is TGTGCCAGCAGCAGGGGGGGCTGCCAGCCCCAGCATTTT.

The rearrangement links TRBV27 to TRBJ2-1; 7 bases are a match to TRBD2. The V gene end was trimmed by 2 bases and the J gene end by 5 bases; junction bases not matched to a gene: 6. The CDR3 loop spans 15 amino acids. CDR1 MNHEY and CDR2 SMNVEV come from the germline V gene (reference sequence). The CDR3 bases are TGTGCCAGCAGTTTAGGGGCTGGACTAGACAATGAGCAGTTCTTC. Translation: CASSLGAGLDNEQFF.

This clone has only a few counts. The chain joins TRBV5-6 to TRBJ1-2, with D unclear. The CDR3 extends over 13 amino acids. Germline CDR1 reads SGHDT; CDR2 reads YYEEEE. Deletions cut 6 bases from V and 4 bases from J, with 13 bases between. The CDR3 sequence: CASTLGVFYGYTF. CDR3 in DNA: TGTGCCAGCACCCTTGGAGTGTTCTATGGCTACACCTTC.

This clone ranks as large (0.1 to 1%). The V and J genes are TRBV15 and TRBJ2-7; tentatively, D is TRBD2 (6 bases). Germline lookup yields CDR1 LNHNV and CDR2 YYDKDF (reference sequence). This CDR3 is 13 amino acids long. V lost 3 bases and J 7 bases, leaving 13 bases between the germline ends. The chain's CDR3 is CATSRVGGEEQYF. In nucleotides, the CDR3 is TGTGCCACCAGCAGGGTGGGGGGAGAAGAGCAGTACTTC.

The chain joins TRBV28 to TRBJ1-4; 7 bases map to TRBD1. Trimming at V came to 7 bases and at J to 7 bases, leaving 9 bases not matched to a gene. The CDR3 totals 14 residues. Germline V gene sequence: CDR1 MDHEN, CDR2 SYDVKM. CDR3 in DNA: TGTGCCAGCACCAACCAAAGGGGGCGTGAAAAACTGTTTTTT. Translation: CASTNQRGREKLFF.

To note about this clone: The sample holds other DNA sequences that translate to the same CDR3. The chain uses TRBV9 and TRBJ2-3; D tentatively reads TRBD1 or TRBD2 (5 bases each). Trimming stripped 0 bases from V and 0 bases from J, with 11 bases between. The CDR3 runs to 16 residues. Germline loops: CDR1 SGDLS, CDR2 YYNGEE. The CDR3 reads CASSVEGTPSTDTQYF. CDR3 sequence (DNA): TGTGCCAGCAGCGTAGAGGGGACCCCTAGCACAGATACGCAGTATTTT. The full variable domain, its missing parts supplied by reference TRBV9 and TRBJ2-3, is DSGVTQTPKHLITATGQRVTLRCSPRSGDLSVYWYQQSLDQGLQFLIQYYNGEERAKGNILERFSAQQFPDLHSELNLSSLELGDSALYFCASSVEGTPSTDTQYFGPGTRLTVL.

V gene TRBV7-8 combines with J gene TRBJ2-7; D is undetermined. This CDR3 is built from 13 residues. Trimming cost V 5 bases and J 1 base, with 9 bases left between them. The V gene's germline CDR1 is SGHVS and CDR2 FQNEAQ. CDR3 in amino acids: CASSATRSYEQYF. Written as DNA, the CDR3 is TGTGCCAGCAGCGCGACACGATCCTACGAGCAGTACTTC.

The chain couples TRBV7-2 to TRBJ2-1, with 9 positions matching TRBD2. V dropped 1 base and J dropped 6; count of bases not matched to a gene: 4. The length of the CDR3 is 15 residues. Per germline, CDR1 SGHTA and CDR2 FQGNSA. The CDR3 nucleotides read TGTGCCAGCAGCTTAGAGGGCGGGGGGGCCAATGAGCAGTTCTTC. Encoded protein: CASSLEGGGANEQFF. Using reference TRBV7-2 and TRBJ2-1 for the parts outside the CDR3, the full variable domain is GAGVSQSPSNKVTEKGKDVELRCDPISGHTALYWYRQSLGQGLEFLIYFQGNSAPDKSGLPSDRFSAERTGGSVSTLTIQRTQQEDSAVYLCASSLEGGGANEQFFGPGTRLTVL.

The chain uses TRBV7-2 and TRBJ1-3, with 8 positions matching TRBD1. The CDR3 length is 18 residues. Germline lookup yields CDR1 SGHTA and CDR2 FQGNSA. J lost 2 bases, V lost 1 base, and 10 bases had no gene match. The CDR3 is CASSLELLQGAAGNTIYF. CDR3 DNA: TGTGCCAGCAGCTTAGAACTTTTGCAGGGGGCGGCTGGAAACACCATATATTTT.

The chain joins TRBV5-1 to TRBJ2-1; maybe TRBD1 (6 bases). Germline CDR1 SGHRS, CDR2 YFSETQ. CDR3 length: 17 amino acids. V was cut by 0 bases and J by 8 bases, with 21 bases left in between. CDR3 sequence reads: CASSLAVGQGMGDEQFF. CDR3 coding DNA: TGCGCCAGCAGCTTGGCCGTGGGGCAGGGGATGGGCGATGAGCAGTTCTTC.